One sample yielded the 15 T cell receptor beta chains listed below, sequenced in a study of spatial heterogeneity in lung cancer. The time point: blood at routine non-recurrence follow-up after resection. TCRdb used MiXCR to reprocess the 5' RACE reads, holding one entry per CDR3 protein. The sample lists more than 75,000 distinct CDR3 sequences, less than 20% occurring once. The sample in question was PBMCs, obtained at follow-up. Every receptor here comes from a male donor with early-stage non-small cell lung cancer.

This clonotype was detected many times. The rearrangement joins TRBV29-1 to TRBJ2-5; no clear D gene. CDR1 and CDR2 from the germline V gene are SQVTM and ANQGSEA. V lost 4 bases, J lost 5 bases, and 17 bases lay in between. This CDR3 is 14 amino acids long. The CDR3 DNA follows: TGCAGCGTTGTGGGCAGACTCGTTCGGGAGACCCAGTACTTC. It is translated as CSVVGRLVRETQYF.

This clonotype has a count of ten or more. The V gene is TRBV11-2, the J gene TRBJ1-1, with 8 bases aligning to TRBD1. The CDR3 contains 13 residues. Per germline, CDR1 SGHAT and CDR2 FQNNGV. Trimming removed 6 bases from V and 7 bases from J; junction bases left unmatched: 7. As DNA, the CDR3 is TGTGCCAGCAGGGGGACAGGCGCAATTGAAGCTTTCTTT. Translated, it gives CASRGTGAIEAFF.

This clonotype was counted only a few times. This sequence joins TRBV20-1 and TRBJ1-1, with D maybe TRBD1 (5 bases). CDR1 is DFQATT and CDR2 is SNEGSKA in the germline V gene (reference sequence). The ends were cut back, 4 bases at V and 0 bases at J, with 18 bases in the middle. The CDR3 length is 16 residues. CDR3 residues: CSAKPSGGRMNTEAFF. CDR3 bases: TGCAGTGCTAAACCGAGTGGGGGGAGAATGAACACTGAAGCTTTCTTT.

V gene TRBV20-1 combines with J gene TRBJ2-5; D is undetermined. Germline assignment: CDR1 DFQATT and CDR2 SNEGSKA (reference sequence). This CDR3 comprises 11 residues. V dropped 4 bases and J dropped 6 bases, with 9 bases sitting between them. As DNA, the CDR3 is TGCAGTGCTAAGCATCCTAAGACCCAGTACTTC. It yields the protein CSAKHPKTQYF.

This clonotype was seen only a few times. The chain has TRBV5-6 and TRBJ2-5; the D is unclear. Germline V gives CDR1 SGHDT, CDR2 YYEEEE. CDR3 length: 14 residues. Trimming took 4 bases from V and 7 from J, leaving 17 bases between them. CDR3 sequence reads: CASSHRAATGTQYF. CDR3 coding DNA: TGTGCCAGCAGCCATCGGGCCGCAACGGGGACCCAGTACTTC.

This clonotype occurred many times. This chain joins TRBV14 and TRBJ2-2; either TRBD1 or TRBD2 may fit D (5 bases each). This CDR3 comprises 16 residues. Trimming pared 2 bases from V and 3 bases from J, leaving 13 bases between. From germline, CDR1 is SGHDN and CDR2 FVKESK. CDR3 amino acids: CASSQLRGRDTGELFF. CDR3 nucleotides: TGTGCCAGCAGCCAACTCCGGGGCAGGGACACCGGGGAGCTGTTTTTT.

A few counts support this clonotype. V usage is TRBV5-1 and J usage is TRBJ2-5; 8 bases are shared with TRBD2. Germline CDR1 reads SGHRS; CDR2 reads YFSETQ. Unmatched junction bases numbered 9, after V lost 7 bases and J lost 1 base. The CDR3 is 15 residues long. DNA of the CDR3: TGCGCCAGCGGTAATAGCGGGGCCCTCCAAGAGACCCAGTACTTC. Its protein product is CASGNSGALQETQYF. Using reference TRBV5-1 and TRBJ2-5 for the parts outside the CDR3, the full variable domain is KAGVTQTPRYLIKTRGQQVTLSCSPISGHRSVSWYQQTPGQGLQFLFEYFSETQRNKGNFPGRFSGRQFSNSRSEMNVSTLELGDSALYLCASGNSGALQETQYFGPGTRLLVL.

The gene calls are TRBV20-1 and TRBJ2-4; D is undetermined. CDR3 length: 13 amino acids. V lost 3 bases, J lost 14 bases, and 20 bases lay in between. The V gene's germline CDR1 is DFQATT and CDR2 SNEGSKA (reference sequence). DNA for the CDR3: TGCAGTGCTAGTTCCCAGATTTATCCGGTCAAGTACTTC. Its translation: CSASSQIYPVKYF.

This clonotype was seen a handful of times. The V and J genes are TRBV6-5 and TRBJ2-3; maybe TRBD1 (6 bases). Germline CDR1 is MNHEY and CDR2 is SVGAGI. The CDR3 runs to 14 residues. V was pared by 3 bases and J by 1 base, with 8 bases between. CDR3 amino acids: CASSYAGGTDTQYF. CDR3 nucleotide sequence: TGTGCCAGCAGTTATGCAGGGGGCACAGATACGCAGTATTTT.

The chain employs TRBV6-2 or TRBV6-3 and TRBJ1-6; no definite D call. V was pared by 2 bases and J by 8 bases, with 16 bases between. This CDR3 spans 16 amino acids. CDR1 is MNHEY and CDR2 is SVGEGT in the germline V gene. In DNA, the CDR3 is TGTGCCAGCAGTTACCGTTCACCAGAACTGGATTCACCCCTCCACTTT. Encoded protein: CASSYRSPELDSPLHF.

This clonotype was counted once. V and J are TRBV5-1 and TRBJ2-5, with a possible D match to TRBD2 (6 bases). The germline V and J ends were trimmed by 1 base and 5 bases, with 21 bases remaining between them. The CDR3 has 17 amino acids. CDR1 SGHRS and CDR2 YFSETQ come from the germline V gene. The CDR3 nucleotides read TGCGCCAGCAGCTTGAACCGAGGCGGGGCCATCGGGGAGACCCAGTACTTC. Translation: CASSLNRGGAIGETQYF.

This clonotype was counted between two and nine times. The CDR3 here is CASSPSPIQETQYF. The DNA for the CDR3 is TGTGCCAGCAGCCCCAGCCCCATCCAAGAGACCCAGTACTTC. The chain uses TRBV9 and TRBJ2-5; D gene uncertain. Germline V CDR1 and CDR2: SGDLS, YYNGEE. The CDR3 is made up of 14 amino acids. Trimming took off 4 bases at V and 1 base at J, with 11 bases between the two ends.

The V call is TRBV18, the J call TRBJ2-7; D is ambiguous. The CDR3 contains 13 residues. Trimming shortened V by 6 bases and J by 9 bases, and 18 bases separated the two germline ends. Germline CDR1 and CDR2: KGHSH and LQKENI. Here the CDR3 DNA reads TGTGCCAGCTCTCGCGATCGGACCAATACGCAGTACTTC. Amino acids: CASSRDRTNTQYF.

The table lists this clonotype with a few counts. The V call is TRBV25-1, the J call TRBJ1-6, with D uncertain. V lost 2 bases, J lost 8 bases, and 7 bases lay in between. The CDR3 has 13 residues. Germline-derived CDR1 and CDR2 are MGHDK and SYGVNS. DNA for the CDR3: TGTGCCAGCAGTGAAGTCGGGGATTCACCCCTCCACTTT. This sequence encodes CASSEVGDSPLHF.

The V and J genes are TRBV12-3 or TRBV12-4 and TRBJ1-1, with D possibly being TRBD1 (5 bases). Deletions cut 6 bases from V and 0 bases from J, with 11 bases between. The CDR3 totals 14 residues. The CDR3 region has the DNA TGTGCCAGCAGGGGGGACCGCATGAACACTGAAGCTTTCTTT. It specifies CASRGDRMNTEAFF.